This T cell receptor beta chain was sequenced during a study of blood T cell repertoires in COVID-19. Across the study: The United States, Italy and Spain provided the acute and convalescent COVID-19 samples.

Deletions cut 1 base from V and 2 bases from J, with 14 bases between. CDR3 length: 15 amino acids. CDR1 and CDR2 from the germline V gene are GTSNPN and SVGIG (reference sequence). In the original workflow: Estimation of nucleated cell counts was performed using reference gene primer amplification. Generated by immunoSEQ multiplex PCR, the TCRdb table keeps only in-frame clones and is missing some. V and J calls and clone size come straight from that table; D and trimming were deduced from the DNA. This table holds around 140,000 clones, 81% found once. This receptor was obtained from a woman aged 55-69 years with active or convalescent COVID-19. The rearrangement joins TRBV30 to TRBJ1-1, with D perhaps matching TRBD1 (6 bases). Sequencing was done on a sample of peripheral blood. CDR3 residues: CAWSGRGALNTEAFF. CDR3 sequence (DNA): TGTGCCTGGAGTGGTCGGGGGGCGCTTAACACTGAAGCTTTCTTT.